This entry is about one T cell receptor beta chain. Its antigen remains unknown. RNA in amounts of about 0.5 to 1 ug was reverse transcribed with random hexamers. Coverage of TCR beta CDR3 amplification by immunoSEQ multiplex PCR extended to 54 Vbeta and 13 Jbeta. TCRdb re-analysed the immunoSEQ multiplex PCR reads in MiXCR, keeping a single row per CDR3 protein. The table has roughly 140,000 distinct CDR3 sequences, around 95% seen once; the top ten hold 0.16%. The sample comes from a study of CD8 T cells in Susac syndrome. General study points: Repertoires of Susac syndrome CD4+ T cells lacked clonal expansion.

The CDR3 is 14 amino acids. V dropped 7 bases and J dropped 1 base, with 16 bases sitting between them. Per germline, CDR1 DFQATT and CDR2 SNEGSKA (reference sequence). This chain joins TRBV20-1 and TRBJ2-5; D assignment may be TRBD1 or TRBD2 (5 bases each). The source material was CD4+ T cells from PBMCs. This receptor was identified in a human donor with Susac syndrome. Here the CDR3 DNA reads TGCAGTGGCGGTACGGGGCAGGTCCAAGAGACCCAGTACTTC. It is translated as CSGGTGQVQETQYF.